This TCR beta chain was sequenced during a study of blood T cell repertoires in COVID-19. Across the study: Donors in the United States, Italy and Spain gave samples during acute or convalescent COVID-19. Nucleic acid was either cDNA or gDNA, and it came from T cells, B-cell-depleted T cells, or PBMCs.

There are 13 residues in the CDR3. Germline assignment: CDR1 SNHLY and CDR2 FYNNEI. With 6 bases removed from V and 0 bases from J, the gap between germline ends came to 9 bases. This clone has only one observation. Original handling: Reference gene primer amplification gave estimated nucleated cell counts. Profiling relied on immunoSEQ multiplex PCR, and the TCRdb table lists in-frame clones only, not all of them. D and trimming come from the DNA, and the V and J calls and clone size come from that table. Among about 480,000 clones listed, 85% to 90% were seen once. The TCR originated in a woman aged 25-40 years with acute or convalescent COVID-19. This chain connects TRBV2 to TRBJ2-7; D not resolved. Sequencing used peripheral blood. The CDR3 nucleotides are TGTGCCAGCAGCCCATCCAGCTCCTACGAGCAGTACTTC. Encoded protein: CASSPSSSYEQYF.